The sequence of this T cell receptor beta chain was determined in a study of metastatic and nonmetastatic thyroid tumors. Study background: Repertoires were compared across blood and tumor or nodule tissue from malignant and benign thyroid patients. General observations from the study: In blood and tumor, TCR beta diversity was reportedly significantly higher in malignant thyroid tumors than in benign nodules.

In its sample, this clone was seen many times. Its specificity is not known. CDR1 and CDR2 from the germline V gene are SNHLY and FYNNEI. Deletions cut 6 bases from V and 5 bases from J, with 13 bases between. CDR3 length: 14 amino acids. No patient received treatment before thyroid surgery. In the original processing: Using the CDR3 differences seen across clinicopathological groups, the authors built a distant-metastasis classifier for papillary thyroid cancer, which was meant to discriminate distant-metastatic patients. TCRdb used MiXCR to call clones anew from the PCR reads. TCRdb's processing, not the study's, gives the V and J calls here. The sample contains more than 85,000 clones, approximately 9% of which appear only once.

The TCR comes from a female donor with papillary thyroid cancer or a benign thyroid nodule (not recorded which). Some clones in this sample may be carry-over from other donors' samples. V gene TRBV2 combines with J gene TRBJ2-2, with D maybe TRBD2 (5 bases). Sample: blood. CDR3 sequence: CASSLGRGTGELFF. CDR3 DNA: TGTGCCAGCAGCCTCGGACGGGGAACCGGGGAGCTGTTTTTT.